These T cell receptor beta chains were read from a single sample in a study of shared clonotypes between healthy human individuals. Generated by immunoSEQ multiplex PCR, the TCRdb table keeps only in-frame clones and is missing some. This sample has around 430,000 clones, with roughly 77% found just once. The sequencing input was PBMCs. The receptors originated from a woman aged 40 to 50 in good health. Some clones in this sample may be carry-over from other donors' samples. CDR3s include the opening cysteine and the closing phenylalanine or tryptophan. D genes are given only for firm matches. The size entry is marked missing in some rows and otherwise reads once, few, many or a size class.

>TRBV28|TRBJ2-7|.|.
TGTGCCAGCAGTAAACCCCGCCTGGGGATCGACGAGCAGTACTTC
CASSKPRLGIDEQYF
>TRBV6-4|TRBJ1-2|.|TRBD1
TGTGCCAGCAGTGACTCGGGGACAGGGACTTATGGCTACACCTTC
CASSDSGTGTYGYTF
>TRBV19|TRBJ2-2|.|.
TGTGCCAGTAGTATAGATTGGGGCGCGGCCGGGGAGCTGTTTTTT
CASSIDWGAAGELFF
>TRBV10-3|TRBJ2-2|.|TRBD2
TGTGCCATCGCCTCAGGGACTAGCGGGAGAGACACCGGGGAGCTGTTTTTT
CAIASGTSGRDTGELFF
>TRBV18|TRBJ2-2|.|.
TGTGCCAGCTCACGTGATCAGGGGAATCCCCCGACCGGGGAGCTGTTTTTT
CASSRDQGNPPTGELFF
>TRBV4-1|TRBJ2-5|.|.
TGCGCCAGCAGCCAAGCGGGGGTGGGGGTGTTGAAAGAGACCCAGTACTTC
CASSQAGVGVLKETQYF
>TRBV9|TRBJ2-7|.|TRBD2
TGTGCCAGCAGCGCAGGGACTAGCGGCTCCTACGAGCAGTACTTC
CASSAGTSGSYEQYF
>TRBV21-1|TRBJ2-1|.|.
TGTGCCAGCAGCAGTGACAGGGGGCTAAGTGAGCAGTTCTTC
CASSSDRGLSEQFF
>TRBV5-4|TRBJ1-1|.|.
TGTGCCAGCAGCTTGGGACAGGTAGGCACTGAAGCTTTCTTT
CASSLGQVGTEAFF
>TRBV2|TRBJ2-1|.|TRBD2
TGTGCCAGCAGTAGACTAGCGGGAACCTACAATGAGCAGTTCTTC
CASSRLAGTYNEQFF
>TRBV5-4|TRBJ1-4|.|.
TGTGCCAGCAGCCTGACGATTAATGAAAAACTGTTTTTT
CASSLTINEKLFF
>TRBV5-1|TRBJ2-7|.|.
TGCGCCAGCAGCTTATTGGAGGGGGCTGGCGAGCAGTACTTC
CASSLLEGAGEQYF
>TRBV2|TRBJ2-2|.|.
TGTGCCAGCAGTCTGACGTCGTGGGGGGCGAACACCGGGGAGCTGTTTTTT
CASSLTSWGANTGELFF
>TRBV29-1|TRBJ1-5|.|.
TGCAGCGCGAGAGGGACCGAAAATCAGCCCCAGCATTTT
CSARGTENQPQHF
>TRBV2|TRBJ2-1|.|.
TGTGCCAGCAGCCAGGGGGGGAGATTTGGTAATGAGCAGTTCTTC
CASSQGGRFGNEQFF
>TRBV27|TRBJ1-1|.|.
TGTGCCAGCAGTTTACGACAGAACACTGAAGCTTTCTTT
CASSLRQNTEAFF
>TRBV19|TRBJ2-5|.|.
TGTGCCAGTAGCACAGGGAATTGGGAGACCCAGTACTTC
CASSTGNWETQYF
>TRBV27|TRBJ2-6|.|.
TGTGCCAGCAGTTTATGGTTCTTTCAGGGCTCTGGGGCCAACGTCCTGACTTTC
CASSLWFFQGSGANVLTF
>TRBV4-3|TRBJ1-2|.|.
TGCGCCAGCAGCCAAGATAGGGGGGGGAACTATGGCTACACCTTC
CASSQDRGGNYGYTF
>TRBV11-2|TRBJ2-5|.|.
TGTGCCAGCAGCGTCGGGTTCCAAGAGACCCAGTACTTC
CASSVGFQETQYF
>TRBV10-2|TRBJ2-5|.|TRBD2
TGCGCCAGCAGCGATACTAGCGGGAGGTCCATCCTCCAAGAGACCCAGTACTTC
CASSDTSGRSILQETQYF
>TRBV27|TRBJ2-7|.|.
TGTGCCAGCAGTTTCCAAGGAGACGCCGCTTCCTACGAGCAGTACTTC
CASSFQGDAASYEQYF
>TRBV6-6|TRBJ2-3|.|.
TGTGCCAGCAGTTCTGCAGATACGCAGTATTTT
CASSSADTQYF
>TRBV7-2|TRBJ2-3|.|.
TGTGCCAGCAGCTTAGTAGGGCCAGGCAACACAGATACGCAGTATTTT
CASSLVGPGNTDTQYF
>TRBV10-3|TRBJ2-7|.|.
TGTGCCATCAGTGAGTCGAATGGTCCGGAGCGAGACGAGCAGTACTTC
CAISESNGPERDEQYF
>TRBV7-9|TRBJ1-4|.|TRBD1
TGTGCCAGCAGCCGAGGGACAGGGGAAGAAAAACTGTTTTTT
CASSRGTGEEKLFF
>TRBV7-3|TRBJ2-3|once|.
TGTGCCAGCAGCCCAGGTGGCGGCTCGACTCCAGATACGCAGTATTTT
CASSPGGGSTPDTQYF
>TRBV9|TRBJ1-3|.|TRBD1
TGTGCCAGCAGCTTGGAGACAGGGGGCACTTCTGGAAACACCATATATTTT
CASSLETGGTSGNTIYF
>TRBV6-5|TRBJ2-1|.|.
TGTGCCAGCATAGGGCAGGGGTCGTCCTACAATGAGCAGTTCTTC
CASIGQGSSYNEQFF
>TRBV7-9|TRBJ2-7|.|.
TGTGCCAGCAGCTTGGCTTCTCAGGGGTTGGACTCCTACGAGCAGTACTTC
CASSLASQGLDSYEQYF
>TRBV5-5|TRBJ1-2|.|.
TGTGCCAGCAGCCAAACAGGGTCGGATGGCTACACCTTC
CASSQTGSDGYTF
>TRBV7-2|TRBJ1-1|.|.
TGTGCCAGCAGCGTCCCAGGGTATAATACTGAAGCTTTCTTT
CASSVPGYNTEAFF
>TRBV7-9|TRBJ1-2|.|TRBD1
TGTGCCAGCAGCCCACCGCCGGGACAGGGAGGCACGGGACTTCCCTTC
CASSPPPGQGGTGLPF
>TRBV2|TRBJ1-3|.|.
TGTGCCAGCAGCCAAAGTCTTGGAAACACCATATATTTT
CASSQSLGNTIYF
>TRBV30|TRBJ2-3|.|TRBD1
TGTGCCTGGAGTAGTGGACAGGGTGACACAGATACGCAGTATTTT
CAWSSGQGDTDTQYF
>TRBV30|TRBJ1-1|.|.
TGTGCCTGGAGCCCCAGGGGGAACACTGAAGCTTTCTTT
CAWSPRGNTEAFF
>TRBV19|TRBJ2-3|.|.
TGTGCCAGTAGTATTCGGGTCGCAGATACGCAGTATTTT
CASSIRVADTQYF
>TRBV7-2|TRBJ1-2|.|.
TGTGCCAGCAGCTTAGGCACAGCATCCTACTATGGCTACACCTTC
CASSLGTASYYGYTF
>TRBV2|TRBJ2-1|.|.
TGTGCCAGCACCGTGTACAATGAGCAGTTCTTC
CASTVYNEQFF
>TRBV28|TRBJ1-5|few|TRBD1
TGTGCCAGCAGTTTTGGACAGGGGCGGCTTTATAGCAATCAGCCCCAGCATTTT
CASSFGQGRLYSNQPQHF
>TRBV5-6|TRBJ1-1|.|.
TGTGCCAGCAGCTTGCGGCTGGCCACTGAAGCTTTCTTT
CASSLRLATEAFF
>TRBV9|TRBJ2-2|.|.
TGTGCCAGCAGCGTGGCTAGTGCGGGCATCGGGGAGCTGTTTTTT
CASSVASAGIGELFF
>TRBV9|TRBJ2-1|.|.
TGTGCCAGCAGCCAAGTAGGGGGGGCTCGGGAGCAGTTCTTC
CASSQVGGAREQFF
>TRBV19|TRBJ1-2|.|TRBD1
TGTGCCAGTCGGACAGGGGACGGCTACACCTTC
CASRTGDGYTF
>TRBV2|TRBJ1-4|few|.
TGTGCCAACTCCCAAGCGAGAAATGAAAAACTGTTTTTT
CANSQARNEKLFF
>TRBV28|TRBJ1-5|.|.
TGTGCCAGCAGTTTACAAGGGTACAATCAGCCCCAGCATTTT
CASSLQGYNQPQHF
>TRBV9|TRBJ1-4|.|.
TGTGCCAGCAGCCCCCCTCGGATGGGAACTAATGAAAAACTGTTTTTT
CASSPPRMGTNEKLFF
>TRBV5-1|TRBJ2-5|.|TRBD2
TGCGCCAGCAGCTTGGTGACTAGCGGGACTATGGGGGAGACCCAGTACTTC
CASSLVTSGTMGETQYF
>TRBV29-1|TRBJ2-2|once|TRBD2
TGCAGCGCCCAAGACCGGGGGACTAGCGGGGCTACCGGGGAGCTGTTTTTT
CSAQDRGTSGATGELFF
>TRBV6-4|TRBJ2-1|.|TRBD2
TGTGCCAGCAGTGCCGAATTAGCGGGAAATGAGCAGTTCTTC
CASSAELAGNEQFF